Listed below are T cell receptor beta chains from one sample, sequenced in a study of CD8 T cells in Susac syndrome. TCRdb ran MiXCR on the immunoSEQ multiplex PCR reads and lists one entry per CDR3 protein. This sample has just under 95,000 distinct CDR3 sequences, with roughly 94% found just once. Sequenced sample: CD4+ T cells from PBMCs. The receptors were sampled from a human donor with Susac syndrome. CDR3s include the opening cysteine and the closing phenylalanine or tryptophan. Each record gives: J gene, clone size, V gene, D gene, CDR3 DNA, CDR3 protein. The D gene is left open where the match is weak. Size values are once, few and many counts, or a class for expanded clones, and some rows have none.

>TRBJ1-5|NA|TRBV2|NA
TGTGCCAGCACGATACAGAAGTCGAGCAATCAGCCCCAGCATTTT
CASTIQKSSNQPQHF
>TRBJ1-6|NA|TRBV14|NA
TGTGCCAGCAGCTCCTACAGCAACTATAATTCACCCCTCCACTTT
CASSSYSNYNSPLHF
>TRBJ2-3|NA|TRBV29-1|NA
TGCAGCGTTGAGGGGGGCTTAACTGGCACAGATACGCAGTATTTT
CSVEGGLTGTDTQYF
>TRBJ2-5|NA|TRBV18|TRBD1
TGTGCCAGCTCGGGACAGGGCGAGCGCCAAGAGACCCAGTACTTC
CASSGQGERQETQYF
>TRBJ1-1|once|TRBV15|NA
TGTGCCCCTAGACAGCCTGAAGCTTTCTTT
CAPRQPEAFF
>TRBJ2-3|NA|TRBV9|TRBD1
TGTGCCAGCAGCGCCGGGACAGGGGGCCGGGGCACAGATACGCAGTATTTT
CASSAGTGGRGTDTQYF
>TRBJ2-5|NA|TRBV5-6|NA
TGTGCCAGCAACCAGGGGAGGAGGGAGACCCAGTACTTC
CASNQGRRETQYF
>TRBJ1-1|NA|TRBV20-1|NA
TGCAGTGCTAGAAACAGGGAGAACACTGAAGCTTTCTTT
CSARNRENTEAFF
>TRBJ1-3|NA|TRBV20-1|NA
TGCAGTGCAGTACCCGTTACAGGGTCTGGAAACACCATATATTTT
CSAVPVTGSGNTIYF
>TRBJ1-1|NA|TRBV30|TRBD1
TGTGCCTGGAGTATCTTGACAGGGGGAGCTGAAGCTTTCTTT
CAWSILTGGAEAFF